This T cell receptor beta chain was identified during a study of blood T cell repertoires in COVID-19 (dated by TCRdb to the early 2020s). Notes on the research overall: Samples covering the acute and convalescent phases of COVID-19 were provided by collaborators in the United States, Italy and Spain. The prospective study material was composed of cDNA or gDNA derived from T cells, B-cell-depleted T cells, or PBMCs. The dataset comprised deeply sampled blood TCRbeta repertoires from subjects exposed to, actively infected with, or recovered from COVID-19. The repertoires were made available in a free public database intended to serve as a resource for research on the immune response to SARS-CoV-2. Samples came from the ongoing ImmuneRACE study (first 160 participants) plus 1,254 subjects from 6 global collaborators. Nearly every sample came with metadata listing a de-identified subject ID, COVID-19 status, age in years and sex. Where available, HLA class I and class II types were taken from metadata supplied by the sample provider and were not determined by assay-based typing.

Via the germline V gene, CDR1 is ENHRY and CDR2 SYGVKD. V loses 2 bases of germline sequence and J loses 14 bases, and the interval between the two ends is 18 bases. The CDR3 measures 13 amino acids from cysteine to phenylalanine. Solely the CDR3 DNA is kept, with 39 bases framed from the first base. TCRbeta CDR3 regions were amplified from genomic DNA using the immunoSEQ Assay, a bias-controlled multiplex PCR. In the authors' own workflow: Within the assay, amplification of reference gene primers was used to estimate how many nucleated cells each sample contained. Sequence reads were collapsed and filtered to measure the absolute abundance of every unique TCRbeta CDR3 rearrangement. For each sample, productive Simpson clonality was calculated as the square root of Simpson's diversity index across productive rearrangements. As stored in TCRdb, this immuneACCESS dataset retains in-frame rearrangements with V and J assigned. A fraction of the clones does not appear; measured against another copy, unresolved V genes explain less than half of the discrepancy, and the remainder lacks a known reason. D and trimming come from the DNA, and the V and J calls and clone size come from that table. This sample is represented by about 130,000 clones; approximately 90% of them were singletons. Over 1% of the sample belongs to the ten largest clones.

Collaborating institutions collected whole blood in K2EDTA tubes following their own protocols. Collaborator samples were shipped for TCRbeta analysis as frozen whole blood, isolated PBMCs, or DNA extracted from either sample type. Study-level results and caveats: The amount of clinical and demographic metadata varied by source and participant and was provided uncurated.

Remarks on this clone: Its target antigen remains unknown. Per-base quality was not reported, and no clone a single base away is much larger than it.

This clonotype originated in a woman of 80 years or more with acute or convalescent COVID-19. The V and J segments used are TRBV10-3 and TRBJ1-2, and perhaps TRBD1 as D gene, on 6 matching bases. The sequenced sample was peripheral blood. Here the CDR3 is given as CAISEPLRGRKTF. The DNA reads TGTGCCATCAGTGAGCCGCTCAGGGGTAGGAAAACCTTC.